This passage covers 18 T cell receptor beta chains from one sample sequenced in a study of regulatory T cells in long-lasting Graves disease. TCR beta libraries were built with iRepertoire HTBI primers and Arm-PCR of CDR3 regions. From the multiplex PCR reads, TCRdb called clonotypes with MiXCR, one entry per CDR3 protein. The data contain 600,000 to 800,000 distinct CDR3 sequences, around 30% of them seen just once; the ten biggest clones take up about two fifths. Time point in this sample: persistent/refractory GD, antithyroid drugs over 5 years with positive TRAb. PBMC RNA served as the TCR library source. The specimen was peripheral blood mononuclear cells (PBMCs), collected when the disease was refractory, from a patient treated with antithyroid drugs. Receptor source: a female donor with Graves disease.

The chain uses TRBV6-1 and TRBJ2-5; a weak D match, TRBD2 (7 bases). Trimming took 8 bases from V and 5 from J, leaving 24 bases between them. Germline lookup yields CDR1 MNHNS and CDR2 SASEGT. CDR3 length equals 16 residues. The CDR3 here is CASSTRGAQVSETQYF. CDR3 nucleotides: TGTGCCAGCTCCACTCGGGGGGCGCAAGTGAGCGAGACCCAGTACTTC.

This clonotype was detected only a few times. The chain carries TRBV7-2 and TRBJ1-1; the D is unclear. The germline CDR1 and CDR2 sequences are SGHTA and FQGNSA. The CDR3 runs 13 residues. V lost 3 bases and J lost 3, with 8 bases in between. CDR3 region: CASSLGRHTEAFF. The CDR3 DNA sequence: TGTGCCAGCAGCTTGGGCCGGCACACTGAAGCTTTCTTT. Combining the CDR3 with reference TRBV7-2 and TRBJ1-1 gives the whole variable domain GAGVSQSPSNKVTEKGKDVELRCDPISGHTALYWYRQSLGQGLEFLIYFQGNSAPDKSGLPSDRFSAERTGGSVSTLTIQRTQQEDSAVYLCASSLGRHTEAFFGQGTRLTVV.

This clonotype was detected once. Possible read error: a much larger clone is one base away. This chain links TRBV6-1 with TRBJ2-5, with D maybe TRBD2 (6 bases). The CDR3 runs 16 residues. Germline CDR1 reads MNHNS; CDR2 reads SASEGT. The germline V and J ends were trimmed by 3 bases and 5 bases, with 19 bases remaining between them. DNA for the CDR3: TGTGCCAGCAGTGACCAGAGGGGAGGACCTTACGAGACCCAGTACTTC. Residues: CASSDQRGGPYETQYF.

This chain joins TRBV7-9 and TRBJ1-2, with D unresolved. The length of the CDR3 is 11 residues. The V gene's germline CDR1 is SEHNR and CDR2 FQNEAQ (reference sequence). The ends were cut back, 5 bases at V and 8 bases at J, with 9 bases in the middle. CDR3 in amino acids: CASSPEDGYTF. The CDR3 DNA sequence: TGTGCCAGCAGCCCAGAGGACGGCTACACCTTC.

A note on this clonotype: Compared with germline, one end of the junction differs, possibly owing to a read error. The CDR3 spells CASNLAAGELFF. The CDR3, as DNA: TGTGCCAGCAACTTAGCAGCCGGGGAGCTGTTTTTT. The genes are TRBV7-9 and TRBJ2-2; D unresolved. The CDR3 runs to 12 residues. Germline V lookup: CDR1 SEHNR, CDR2 FQNEAQ (reference sequence).

This chain uses TRBV18 with TRBJ2-5, with TRBD2 as a possible D gene (6 bases). V was pared by 2 bases and J by 4 bases, with 17 bases between. This CDR3 has 16 residues. Germline V lookup: CDR1 KGHSH, CDR2 LQKENI. The CDR3 spells CASSPGNRGSRETQYF. The CDR3 region has the DNA TGTGCCAGCTCACCAGGGAACCGGGGGAGCCGAGAGACCCAGTACTTC.

The chain employs TRBV9 and TRBJ2-7; D uncertain. V was trimmed by 1 base and J by 3 bases, leaving 11 bases between them. This CDR3 is 14 amino acids long. Germline V gene sequence: CDR1 SGDLS, CDR2 YYNGEE. This chain's CDR3 is CASSVSSIGYEQYF. CDR3 nucleotide sequence: TGTGCCAGCAGCGTAAGTAGTATCGGCTACGAGCAGTACTTC.

The gene calls are TRBV3-1 and TRBJ1-1; TRBD1 agrees at 7 bases. The CDR3 loop spans 15 amino acids. V dropped 4 bases and J dropped 1; count of bases not matched to a gene: 6. Per germline, CDR1 LGHDT and CDR2 YNNKEL (reference sequence). The CDR3 DNA is TGTGCCAGCAGCCTGTCGGGACAGCAGAACACTGAAGCTTTCTTT. This translates into CASSLSGQQNTEAFF.

Details on this clonotype: A read error may be the cause here, since a much bigger clone is one base away. The chain carries TRBV7-9 and TRBJ2-7; 11 nucleotides match TRBD2. Germline CDR1 SEHNR, CDR2 FQNEAQ (reference sequence). The CDR3 totals 15 residues. The CDR3 DNA follows: TGTGCCAGCGGCTTGGGGACTAGCGGAACCTACGAGCAGTACTTC. It yields the protein CASGLGTSGTYEQYF.

This clonotype was seen only a few times. The V call is TRBV5-1, the J call TRBJ1-2; 10 positions match TRBD1. The length of the CDR3 is 13 residues. Germline values: CDR1 SGHRS, CDR2 YFSETQ. V trimming: 7 bases; J trimming: 5 bases; junction bases outside the gene matches: 5. CDR3 DNA sequence: TGCGCCAGCGGAGGACAGGGGGAATATGGCTACACCTTC. It codes for CASGGQGEYGYTF.

This chain connects TRBV10-3 to TRBJ2-7; D is undetermined. The CDR3 spans 11 residues. Per germline, CDR1 ENHRY and CDR2 SYGVKD. The V and J ends lost 5 bases and 5 bases respectively, with 7 bases between them. CDR3 bases: TGTGCCATCAGTTATGACAACGAGCAGTACTTC. This gives the protein CAISYDNEQYF.

The chain couples TRBV20-1 to TRBJ1-5; the D is unclear. Germline CDR1 DFQATT, CDR2 SNEGSKA (reference sequence). There are 15 residues in the CDR3. Trimming removed 0 bases from V and 0 bases from J, with 9 bases in between. The CDR3 DNA follows: TGCAGTGCTAGAGAGGGAGGAAATAGCAATCAGCCCCAGCATTTT. Residues: CSAREGGNSNQPQHF.

This clonotype was seen many times. The chain couples TRBV28 to TRBJ2-5, with a tentative D call TRBD2 (6 bases). Between the trimmed V and J ends, which lost 3 bases and 1 base, there was a span of 9 bases. This CDR3 spans 14 amino acids. Per germline, CDR1 MDHEN and CDR2 SYDVKM. The CDR3 reads CASSFGGVQETQYF. In DNA, the CDR3 is TGTGCCAGCAGTTTCGGAGGGGTCCAAGAGACCCAGTACTTC.

This clonotype came up once. The V call is TRBV7-2, the J call TRBJ1-5, with D hard to call. This CDR3 spans 14 amino acids. V was clipped by 2 bases and J by 3 bases, with 8 bases between them. The germline CDR1 and CDR2 sequences are SGHTA and FQGNSA. This chain's CDR3 is CASSLQVHNQPQHF. The CDR3 nucleotides are TGTGCCAGCAGCTTACAGGTTCACAATCAGCCCCAGCATTTT.

This clonotype was observed a handful of times. The V call is TRBV7-9, the J call TRBJ2-3, with D possibly matching TRBD2 (6 bases). This CDR3 comprises 14 residues. V lost 4 bases to trimming and J lost 0 bases, with 8 bases between them. The germline CDR1 and CDR2 sequences are SEHNR and FQNEAQ (reference sequence). The CDR3 nucleotides are TGTGCCAGCAGCTCGGGACTTAGCACAGATACGCAGTATTTT. Its protein product is CASSSGLSTDTQYF.

To note about this clonotype: A much larger clone differs from this one at a single base, so this may be a read error. The chain uses TRBV6-1 and TRBJ2-6; 10 positions match TRBD2. V lost 5 bases to trimming and J lost 0 bases; unmatched junction nucleotides: 4. The CDR3 sequence is 17 residues long. Germline assignment: CDR1 MNHNS and CDR2 SASEGT. The CDR3 DNA follows: TGTGCCAGCAGTCGGAGCGGGAGGGCCTCTGGGGCCAACGTCCTGACTTTC. It translates to CASSRSGRASGANVLTF.

This chain connects TRBV5-1 to TRBJ1-2; weak D call: TRBD1 (6 bases). The CDR3 has 14 amino acids. V was clipped by 2 bases and J by 4 bases, with 12 bases between them. Germline V CDR1 and CDR2: SGHRS, YFSETQ. The CDR3 DNA sequence: TGCGCCAGCAGCTTTGGGGACACCTTCTATGGCTACACCTTC. Translated: CASSFGDTFYGYTF.

The chain links TRBV7-2 to TRBJ1-6, with no clear D. Between the trimmed V and J ends, which lost 6 bases and 2 bases, there was a span of 11 bases. CDR3 size: 15 residues. Germline V gives CDR1 SGHTA, CDR2 FQGNSA. The CDR3 nucleotides are TGTGCCAGCAGACAATCAGATACCTATAATTCACCCCTCCACTTT. It yields the protein CASRQSDTYNSPLHF.